Given below is one T cell receptor (beta chain) in context. V was clipped by 3 bases and J by 2 bases, with 8 bases between them. The CDR3 runs to 14 residues. Per the germline V gene, CDR1 is SNHLY and CDR2 is FYNNEI. This sample was included in a study of blood T cell repertoires in COVID-19. The protocol was immunoSEQ multiplex PCR, while the TCRdb copy is restricted to in-frame clones and leaves out a portion. The top ten hold about 7.3% of the sample, which has tens of thousands of clones, approximately 90% seen once. The material sequenced was peripheral blood. The clonotype comes from a human donor in a cohort sampled during active COVID-19. The chain recombines TRBV2 with TRBJ2-1, with D uncertain. CDR3 amino acids: CASSEVRTYNEQFF. Here the CDR3 DNA reads TGTGCCAGCAGTGAGGTCAGAACCTACAATGAGCAGTTCTTC.